This TCR beta chain originates from a study of OX40 agonist ivuxolimab in advanced cancers. A note on the overall study: Ivuxolimab was a fully human IgG2 agonistic monoclonal antibody targeting the costimulatory receptor OX40 (CD134). Intravenous ivuxolimab was administered to patients every 2 weeks at six dose levels: 0.01, 0.1, 0.3, 1.5, 3 and 10 mg/kg. Of the 50 to 55 patients in dose escalation, about 20 had hepatocellular carcinoma, roughly 15 had melanoma, 9 had renal cell carcinoma and 9 had head and neck cancer. The dose-escalation cohort was 80% to 90% male with a mean age of approximately 59 years, ranging from about 20 to 80. Patients were allowed to have had prior anti-PD-1, anti-PD-L1 or anti-CTLA-4 therapy, and roughly two fifths of the dose-escalation patients had been treated with checkpoint inhibitors. Partial responses were achieved by three dose-escalation patients, of whom one had hepatocellular carcinoma and two had cutaneous melanoma. Peripheral TCRbeta sequencing aimed to test whether ivuxolimab altered TCR sequence diversity and caused clonal T-cell expansion. The paper describes the monotherapy dose-escalation part (N = 52 patients) of the phase I trial of ivuxolimab.

Of note for this clone: The antigen this receptor binds is unknown. Base qualities are not provided; no much larger clone lies one nucleotide away.

To sequence the TCRbeta CDR3 region, genomic DNA was isolated from the sorted cells. TCRbeta CDR3 regions were sequenced using the immunoSEQ Assay. Not all clones reach the TCRdb copy of this immuneACCESS table, which keeps in-frame sequences only. Checked studies attribute under half of the gap to unresolved V genes and leave the rest unexplained. This sample lists around 20,000 clones; over 75% were detected once. The ten largest make up around 30% of the sample. Study-wide findings and limitations: In the 0.1-3.0 mg/kg groups, partial responders had among the lowest normalized peripheral clonal expansion, particularly in CD8+ T cells. After ivuxolimab, expanded clones were on average more numerous among CD8+ T cells than among CD4+ T cells. The antigen specificity of the clonally expanded peripheral T cells was not determined. Low levels of normalized T-cell clonal expansion were also seen in some nonresponding patients. At doses of 0.1 to 3.0 mg/kg, clonal expansion of both CD4+ and CD8+ T cells in blood was seen between baseline and week 6.

Patients with a history of autoimmune disease or receiving systemic immunosuppression were excluded from the trial. In every dose cohort, peripheral blood was drawn for TCR sequencing at baseline, cycle 4 day 1, and cycle 7 day 1. The samples were drawn from a first-in-human, open-label, multicenter phase I dose-escalation trial of ivuxolimab. The trial enrolled adults with locally advanced or metastatic head and neck squamous cell, hepatocellular, melanoma or renal cell carcinoma. CD4+ and CD8+ T cells were sorted separately from peripheral blood before TCR sequencing. The germline V gene encodes CDR1 LNHNV and CDR2 YYDKDF (reference sequence). V is cut by 4 bases and J by 0 bases, and the space between the germline ends is 9 bases. The CDR3 runs 15 residues from the cysteine to the phenylalanine. This entry keeps only the CDR3 DNA: 45 bases, framed from base 1.

The chain was built from TRBV15 and TRBJ1-4; no confident D gene assignment can be made. This TCR was recovered from an adult with an advanced solid tumor such as melanoma, head and neck, liver or kidney cancer. The sequences come from CD4+ or CD8+ T cells sorted from blood, collected in a trial of the OX40 agonist ivuxolimab. DNA sequence: TGTGCCACCAGCACGGCAGTTGCAACTAATGAAAAACTGTTTTTT. Translated, it gives CATSTAVATNEKLFF.